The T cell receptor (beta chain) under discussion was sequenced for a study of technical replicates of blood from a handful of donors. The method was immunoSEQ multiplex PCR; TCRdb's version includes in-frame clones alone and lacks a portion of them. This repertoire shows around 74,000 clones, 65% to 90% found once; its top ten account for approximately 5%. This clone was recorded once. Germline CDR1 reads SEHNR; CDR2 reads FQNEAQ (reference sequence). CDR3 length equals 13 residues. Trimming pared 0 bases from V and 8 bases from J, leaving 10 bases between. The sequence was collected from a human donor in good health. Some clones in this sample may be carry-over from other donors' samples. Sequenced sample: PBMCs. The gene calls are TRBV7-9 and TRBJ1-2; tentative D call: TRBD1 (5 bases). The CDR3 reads CASSLAAGSGYTF. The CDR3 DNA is TGTGCCAGCAGCTTAGCAGCAGGGTCGGGCTACACCTTC.